The 19 T cell receptor beta chains listed next were all sequenced from one sample in a study of T cell repertoires in cytomegalovirus infection. Their antigen targets remain unknown. TCRdb itself ran the reads through MiXCR, one entry per CDR3 protein. The profile shows about 900,000 distinct CDR3 sequences, about 33% of them singletons. The specimen was cultured CD8+ T cells from PBMCs, collected from culture after CMV antigen stimulation. The receptors here all came from a human donor in good health (CMV status not recorded). Some clones in this sample may be carry-over from other donors' samples.

Turning to this clonotype: This may be a read error: a much more frequent sequence differs by one nucleotide. The rearrangement uses TRBV7-2 and TRBJ1-2, with TRBD1 matching 7 bases. CDR3 length: 15 amino acids. Germline V gene data show CDR1 as SGHTA and CDR2 as FQGNSA. CDR3 loop: CASSPSYGQDYSYTF. The CDR3 DNA is TGTGCCAGCAGCCCAAGTTATGGACAGGACTATAGCTACACCTTC.

This clonotype occurred many times. The chain couples TRBV7-6 to TRBJ2-3; 14 bases line up with TRBD2. The CDR3 length is 16 residues. V trimming: 4 bases; J trimming: 2 bases; junction bases outside the gene matches: 2. Germline-derived CDR1 and CDR2 are SGHVS and FNYEAQ. Here the CDR3 reads CASSWTSGGITDTQYF. CDR3 DNA: TGTGCCAGCAGCTGGACTAGCGGGGGGATCACAGATACGCAGTATTTT.

This clonotype was detected a few times. In nucleotides, the CDR3 is TGTGCCAGCAGCAGAACGGGACGGTTCTATGGCTACACCTTC. Its translation: CASSRTGRFYGYTF. This chain uses TRBV7-9 with TRBJ1-2; TRBD1 might be the D (5 bases). Trimming stripped 5 bases from V and 4 bases from J, with 14 bases between. The CDR3 has 14 residues. Germline CDR1 SEHNR, CDR2 FQNEAQ (reference sequence).

The V call is TRBV6-1, the J call TRBJ2-5, with a possible D match to TRBD2 (6 bases). There are 16 residues in the CDR3. The V gene's germline CDR1 is MNHNS and CDR2 SASEGT. V was trimmed by 2 bases and J by 3 bases, leaving 16 bases between them. The CDR3 nucleotides are TGTGCCAGCAGTGAAAGGCGGGGACCATCAAAAGAGACCCAGTACTTC. It translates to CASSERRGPSKETQYF.

The chain carries TRBV15 and TRBJ1-3, with D possibly TRBD1 on 5 matching bases. Germline CDR1 and CDR2: LNHNV and YYDKDF (reference sequence). The CDR3 runs 14 residues. V shed 0 bases and J shed 4 bases, with 7 bases lying between them. The CDR3, as DNA: TGTGCCACCAGCAGAGATCGGGGGGGAAACACCATATATTTT. Translated, it gives CATSRDRGGNTIYF.

The V call is TRBV29-1, the J call TRBJ1-2; D may be TRBD1 (5 bases). Germline CDR1 reads SQVTM; CDR2 reads ANQGSEA. V lost 3 bases and J lost 3, with 8 bases in between. The CDR3 spans 12 residues. CDR3 in amino acids: CSVEKGYYGYTF. The DNA for the CDR3 is TGCAGCGTTGAGAAGGGGTACTATGGCTACACCTTC.

This chain joins TRBV7-6 and TRBJ2-6; 7 bases are shared with TRBD1. J was trimmed by 0 bases and V by 5 bases; bases with no gene match: 10. The germline CDR1 and CDR2 sequences are SGHVS and FNYEAQ. This CDR3 has 18 residues. Here the CDR3 DNA reads TGTGCCAGCAGCGAGAGGGACAGTGAACCCTCTGGGGCCAACGTCCTGACTTTC. Translating it yields CASSERDSEPSGANVLTF. The full variable domain, completed using reference TRBV7-6 and TRBJ2-6, is GAGVSQSPRYKVTKRGQDVALRCDPISGHVSLYWYRQALGQGPEFLTYFNYEAQQDKSGLPNDRFSAERPEGSISTLTIQRTEQRDSAMYRCASSERDSEPSGANVLTFGAGSRLTVL.

The table lists this clonotype with a few counts. V is TRBV6-1 and J is TRBJ2-1; D unclear. Trimming removed 7 bases from V and 4 bases from J, with 32 bases in between. The CDR3 runs to 20 residues. CDR1 is MNHNS and CDR2 is SASEGT in the germline V gene. CDR3 amino acids: CASNETPNLFASESYNEQFF. The CDR3 DNA reads TGTGCCAGCAATGAGACACCGAATCTCTTCGCTTCAGAGAGTTACAATGAGCAGTTCTTC.

The rearrangement uses TRBV7-6 and TRBJ2-7, with D possibly being TRBD1 (6 bases). The CDR3 loop spans 13 amino acids. Trimming removed 5 bases from V and 2 bases from J, with 10 bases in between. CDR1 and CDR2 (germline): SGHVS, FNYEAQ. CDR3 DNA sequence: TGTGCCAGCAGCCCAAGGACAGCCTACGAGCAGTACTTC. It codes for CASSPRTAYEQYF.

This clonotype was counted ten times or more. This sequence joins TRBV10-2 and TRBJ2-3; no clear D gene. V dropped 2 bases and J dropped 3 bases, with 3 bases sitting between them. From germline, CDR1 is WSHSY and CDR2 SAAADI. The length of the CDR3 is 12 residues. CDR3 DNA: TGCGCCAGCAGTGAGATAACAGATACGCAGTATTTT. Protein: CASSEITDTQYF.

The rearrangement joins TRBV12-3 or TRBV12-4 to TRBJ2-7; perhaps D is TRBD1 or TRBD2 (6 bases each). The V end was cut by 3 bases, the J end by 6 bases, with 21 bases between. CDR3 length equals 16 residues. The CDR3 loop reads CASSLGGTAYPSEQYV. As DNA, the CDR3 is TGTGCCAGCAGTTTGGGGGGCACAGCTTACCCTAGCGAGCAGTACGTC.

This clonotype was detected many times. The gene calls are TRBV6-1 and TRBJ2-7; D gene ambiguous. The V gene lost 6 bases and the J gene lost 2 bases, with 11 bases spanning the gap. The CDR3 has 13 residues. CDR1 and CDR2 from the germline V gene are MNHNS and SASEGT. The CDR3 bases are TGTGCCAGCAGGGACCTTACCGCCTACGAGCAGTACGTC. Its translation is CASRDLTAYEQYV.

In nucleotides, the CDR3 is TGTGCCAGCAGTTATGCTAGCGGGGGGGCCCCGGAGCAGTTCTTC. Its protein is CASSYASGGAPEQFF. V gene TRBV6-1 combines with J gene TRBJ2-1; 12 bases align to TRBD2. J lost 10 bases, V lost 5 bases, and 9 bases had no gene match. CDR1 and CDR2 (germline): MNHNS, SASEGT. The CDR3 contains 15 residues.

CDR3 nucleotide sequence: TGTGCCAGCAGCTCCTCAGCAATTACCGGGCCCATGAACACTGAAGCTTTCTTT. It is translated as CASSSSAITGPMNTEAFF. This sequence joins TRBV7-6 and TRBJ1-1; D is undetermined. Looked up from germline, CDR1 is SGHVS and CDR2 is FNYEAQ. CDR3 length: 18 residues. Trimming stripped 4 bases from V and 0 bases from J, with 21 bases between.

This chain joins TRBV27 and TRBJ2-2; 7 nucleotides match TRBD2. The CDR3 is made up of 15 amino acids. Per germline, CDR1 MNHEY and CDR2 SMNVEV (reference sequence). Unmatched junction bases numbered 5, after V lost 2 bases and J lost 5 bases. The CDR3 here is CASSLIKRGTGELFF. The CDR3 region has the DNA TGTGCCAGCAGTTTAATCAAGCGGGGAACCGGGGAGCTGTTTTTT.

This sequence joins TRBV6-1 and TRBJ1-1; 7 nucleotides match TRBD1. The CDR3 covers 15 residues. Germline V gives CDR1 MNHNS, CDR2 SASEGT. The junction had 12 bases not matched to a gene; V was cut back by 8 bases and J by 3 bases. CDR3 bases: TGTGCCAGCTTCCGGGACAGCACGGGAGACACTGAAGCTTTCTTT. It specifies CASFRDSTGDTEAFF.

This clonotype was recorded many times. The J gene is TRBJ2-5, the V gene TRBV7-2, with 7 bases lining up with TRBD1. This CDR3 is 17 amino acids long. The germline V gene has CDR1 SGHTA and CDR2 FQGNSA. V lost 5 bases and J lost 2; bases outside the gene matches: 14. The DNA for the CDR3 is TGTGCCAGCAGCCAAAGTGGGACAGCCCTTCCTCAAGAGACCCAGTACTTC. Translating gives CASSQSGTALPQETQYF.

This clonotype was picked up a small number of times. This chain joins TRBV7-8 and TRBJ2-7; D ambiguous. The V end was cut by 5 bases, the J end by 3 bases, with 11 bases between. This CDR3 comprises 13 residues. Germline V lookup: CDR1 SGHVS, CDR2 FQNEAQ. The CDR3 protein is CASSLDNFYEQYV. Written as DNA, the CDR3 is TGTGCCAGCAGCCTCGACAATTTCTACGAGCAGTACGTC.

The table lists this clonotype with a few counts. The chain has TRBV7-9 and TRBJ2-5; 11 bases map to TRBD2. V was clipped by 4 bases and J by 5 bases; unmatched bases: 9. Germline V gene sequence: CDR1 SEHNR, CDR2 FQNEAQ (reference sequence). The CDR3 is 16 amino acids. CDR3 region: CASSSTSGGPGETQYF. DNA of the CDR3: TGTGCCAGCAGCTCAACTAGCGGGGGCCCCGGGGAGACCCAGTACTTC.